The 19 T cell receptor beta chains presented below share a single source sample, sequenced in a study of OX40 agonist ivuxolimab in advanced cancers. Profiled with immunoSEQ multiplex PCR; TCRdb holds only in-frame clones, not every one. The top ten clones hold roughly 19% of a sample with approximately 13,000 clones, about 84% of them seen once. The sequencing used CD4+ or CD8+ T cells sorted from blood, collected in a trial of the OX40 agonist ivuxolimab. These TCRs come from an adult with an advanced solid tumor such as melanoma, head and neck, liver or kidney cancer.

The rearrangement joins TRBV6-1 to TRBJ2-2; no firm D call. Germline V CDR1 and CDR2: MNHNS, SASEGT. CDR3 size: 11 residues. V lost 6 bases to trimming and J lost 8 bases, with 7 bases between them. The CDR3 sequence: CASRLAGELFF. The CDR3, as DNA: TGTGCCAGCAGGTTGGCAGGGGAGCTGTTTTTT.

The J gene is TRBJ2-3, the V gene TRBV5-6; no clear D. The CDR3 covers 16 residues. The V and J ends lost 2 bases and 7 bases respectively, with 20 bases between them. Looked up from germline, CDR1 is SGHDT and CDR2 is YYEEEE. The DNA for the CDR3 is TGTGCCAGCAGCTTTCTGGGCCATTTCTTAGGGAATACGCAGTATTTT. Amino acid sequence: CASSFLGHFLGNTQYF.

V usage is TRBV29-1 and J usage is TRBJ2-2; D unresolved. The CDR3 runs to 12 residues. Germline V gives CDR1 SQVTM, CDR2 ANQGSEA. Trimming stripped 0 bases from V and 9 bases from J, with 8 bases between. The CDR3 region is CSVEDPARELFF. CDR3 DNA: TGCAGCGTTGAAGACCCTGCCCGGGAGCTGTTTTTT.

The chain couples TRBV7-3 to TRBJ2-1, with 9 bases aligning to TRBD2. CDR3 length: 15 residues. Germline CDR1 is SGHTA and CDR2 is FQGTGA. The V gene end was trimmed by 1 base and the J gene end by 7 bases; junction bases not matched to a gene: 5. The CDR3 region is CASSLSLAGLNEQFF. CDR3 nucleotides: TGTGCCAGCAGCTTAAGCCTAGCGGGACTGAATGAGCAGTTCTTC.

The chain has TRBV7-9 and TRBJ1-2, with 7 bases identical to TRBD1. In germline, CDR1 is SEHNR, CDR2 FQNEAQ (reference sequence). The CDR3 has 13 residues. V shed 3 bases and J 6 bases; nucleotides not matched to a gene: 4. CDR3 region: CASSFLGQNGYTF. The CDR3 nucleotides read TGTGCCAGCAGCTTCTTGGGACAGAATGGCTACACCTTC.

The CDR3 region is CASSQDRGSYEQYF. DNA for the CDR3: TGTGCCAGTAGCCAGGACAGGGGGTCCTACGAGCAGTACTTC. This rearrangement joins TRBV19 to TRBJ2-7; TRBD1 agrees at 10 bases. J lost 1 base, V lost 6 bases, and 3 bases had no gene match. From germline, CDR1 is LNHDA and CDR2 SQIVND (reference sequence). This CDR3 has 14 amino acids. The full variable domain, rest sourced from reference TRBV19 and TRBJ2-7, is DGGITQSPKYLFRKEGQNVTLSCEQNLNHDAMYWYRQDPGQGLRLIYYSQIVNDFQKGDIAEGYSVSREKKESFPLTVTSAQKNPTAFYLCASSQDRGSYEQYFGPGTRLTVT.

The chain carries TRBV4-1 and TRBJ1-3, with D unresolved. Germline CDR1 is MGHRA and CDR2 is YSYEKL. Trimming took off 0 bases at V and 0 bases at J, with 15 bases between the two ends. The CDR3 loop spans 18 amino acids. The CDR3 DNA reads as TGCGCCAGCAGCCAAGATGTCCTTACAGCATTCTCTGGAAACACCATATATTTT. Translation: CASSQDVLTAFSGNTIYF.

Comment on this clone: The junction departs from the called germline gene at one end, perhaps through a read error. The chain recombines TRBV5-1 with TRBJ2-7; D gene unclear. This CDR3 is 14 amino acids long. CDR1 SGHRS and CDR2 YFSETQ come from the germline V gene. CDR3 nucleotides: TGTGCCAGCAGCTGGGGTTACCAAATGTACGAGCAGTACTTC. Its translation is CASSWGYQMYEQYF.

In DNA form, the CDR3 reads TGTGCCAGCAGTGGGTACAGCAGCTCCTACGAGCAGTACTTC. It encodes CASSGYSSSYEQYF. The chain employs TRBV25-1 and TRBJ2-7; D not certain. Trimming stripped 4 bases from V and 0 bases from J, with 10 bases between. The length of the CDR3 is 14 residues. Germline V lookup: CDR1 MGHDK, CDR2 SYGVNS.

V gene TRBV5-1 combines with J gene TRBJ2-5, with 12 bases aligning to TRBD2. Germline V lookup: CDR1 SGHRS, CDR2 YFSETQ. V gave up 0 bases and J gave up 5 bases; unmatched junction bases: 5. The CDR3 length is 16 residues. The CDR3 sequence: CASSLVTSGSGETQYF. The CDR3 nucleotides read TGCGCCAGCAGCTTGGTGACTAGCGGGAGCGGCGAGACCCAGTACTTC.

The chain links TRBV7-9 to TRBJ2-7; maybe TRBD1 (6 bases). This CDR3 is 15 amino acids long. CDR1 is SEHNR and CDR2 is FQNEAQ in the germline V gene (reference sequence). V lost 0 bases, J lost 3 bases, and 12 bases lay in between. The CDR3 nucleotides are TGTGCCAGCAGCTTAGCGTGGACAGCTGACTACGAGCAGTACTTC. Encoded protein: CASSLAWTADYEQYF. The variable domain in full, completed from reference TRBV7-9 and TRBJ2-7, reads DTGVSQNPRHKITKRGQNVTFRCDPISEHNRLYWYRQTLGQGPEFLTYFQNEAQLEKSRLLSDRFSAERPKGSFSTLEIQRTEQGDSAMYLCASSLAWTADYEQYFGPGTRLTVT.

The chain has TRBV29-1 and TRBJ2-1; D is unclear. V lost 3 bases, J lost 6 bases, and 9 bases lay in between. From germline, CDR1 is SQVTM and CDR2 ANQGSEA. The CDR3 runs to 12 residues. For the CDR3, the DNA is TGCAGCGTTGATGTAGCCGTCAATGAGCAGTTCTTC. Its translation: CSVDVAVNEQFF.

The rearrangement links TRBV11-1 to TRBJ1-6; 8 bases are shared with TRBD1. The V segment lost 5 bases and the J segment 5 bases; nucleotides outside the gene matches: 2. CDR1 SGHAT and CDR2 FQDESV come from the germline V gene (reference sequence). This CDR3 has 14 residues. The CDR3 loop reads CASSRTGNNSPLHF. Written as DNA, the CDR3 is TGTGCCAGCAGCCGGACAGGGAATAATTCACCCCTCCACTTT.

This chain connects TRBV5-5 to TRBJ1-2, with D unclear. Between the trimmed V and J ends, which lost 5 bases and 7 bases, there was a span of 18 bases. This CDR3 is built from 14 residues. CDR1 and CDR2 (germline): SGHKS, YYEKEE (reference sequence). This chain's CDR3 is CASSPGPTVSGYTF. The DNA for the CDR3 is TGTGCCAGCAGTCCCGGCCCCACCGTTAGTGGCTACACCTTC.

The chain recombines TRBV19 with TRBJ2-7; 8 bases fit TRBD1. CDR1 LNHDA and CDR2 SQIVND come from the germline V gene (reference sequence). The CDR3 sequence is 14 residues long. After removal of 9 bases from V and 0 bases from J, the junction contained 7 bases not matched to a gene. CDR3: CARRDRYTSYEQYF. DNA of the CDR3: TGTGCCAGAAGGGACAGGTACACCTCCTACGAGCAGTACTTC.

This clone was found once. The V and J genes are TRBV7-3 and TRBJ2-1, with TRBD2 identical over 8 bases. Germline V gene sequence: CDR1 SGHTA, CDR2 FQGTGA. Trimming cost V 3 bases and J 2 bases; bases outside gene matches: 3. CDR3 length: 15 amino acids. Written as DNA, the CDR3 is TGTGCCAGCAGCTTCAGCGGGAGCCCCTACAATGAGCAGTTCTTC. Its protein is CASSFSGSPYNEQFF.

The J gene is TRBJ2-7, the V gene TRBV11-2, with 7 bases lining up with TRBD1. Germline CDR1 SGHAT, CDR2 FQNNGV. V was pared by 5 bases and J by 4 bases, with 11 bases of the junction left unmatched. There are 15 residues in the CDR3. The CDR3, as DNA: TGTGCCAGCAGCGCGCCGGGACAGAACCTTTACGAGCAGTACTTC. It specifies CASSAPGQNLYEQYF.

The V and J genes are TRBV7-6 and TRBJ1-1; D unresolved. Germline V gene lookup returns CDR1 SGHVS and CDR2 FNYEAQ. The germline V and J ends were trimmed by 5 bases and 3 bases, with 10 bases remaining between them. CDR3 size: 13 residues. The CDR3 nucleotides are TGTGCCAGCAGCCATGGACGGTACACTGAAGCTTTCTTT. Translating it yields CASSHGRYTEAFF.

This clone was counted once. V and J are TRBV6-5 and TRBJ2-7; TRBD1 aligns across 8 bases. The V segment lost 10 bases and the J segment 3 bases; nucleotides outside the gene matches: 8. This CDR3 has 13 amino acids. Looked up from germline, CDR1 is MNHEY and CDR2 is SVGAGI. This CDR3 reads CAITPTGGYEQYF. The DNA for the CDR3 is TGTGCCATCACGCCCACAGGGGGCTACGAGCAGTACTTC.